This is a list of T cell receptor beta chains from one sample in a study of blood T cell repertoires in COVID-19. TCRdb's copy holds only in-frame clones and misses some; the assay was immunoSEQ multiplex PCR. This sample has roughly 250,000 clones, with around 90% found just once. Sequencing used PBMCs or T cells enriched from blood (not recorded which). The receptors were sampled from a woman between 50 and 59 years old who had recovered from COVID-19. CDR3s include the opening cysteine and the closing phenylalanine or tryptophan. The D gene is left open where the match is weak. Clone size is shown for a subset of rows, as once, few, many or a class of expanded clone.

d_call	clone_size	v_call	j_call	cdr3_nt	cdr3_aa
-	-	TRBV19	TRBJ1-2	TGTGCCAGTAGTCCCCCCAAATTACTCCCTTACTATGGCTACACCTTC	CASSPPKLLPYYGYTF
-	-	TRBV28	TRBJ1-6	TGTGCCAGCAGTTTCGGACGGGACTATAATTCACCCCTCCACTTT	CASSFGRDYNSPLHF
-	-	TRBV3-1/TRBV3-2	TRBJ2-1	TGTGCCAGCAGCCAACTTGACAATGAGCAGTTCTTC	CASSQLDNEQFF
-	-	TRBV29-1	TRBJ1-2	TGCAGCGTTGGGCTCCCTGTCCCCGTCGGCAGGGGAGACTATGGCTACACCTTC	CSVGLPVPVGRGDYGYTF
-	-	TRBV7-8	TRBJ2-5	TGTGCCAGCAGCTTTACTACGGCCGTTGGGGGGAGGGAGACCCAGTACTTC	CASSFTTAVGGRETQYF
-	-	TRBV5-1	TRBJ1-2	TGCGCCAGCAGCTTGGAGCCAGGGGCGAACTATGGCTACACCTTC	CASSLEPGANYGYTF
-	-	TRBV10-3	TRBJ2-3	TGTGCCATCAGAAGGGATGGGGCAGGGGATACGCAGTATTTT	CAIRRDGAGDTQYF
TRBD1	-	TRBV19	TRBJ1-1	TGTGCCAGTAGTACCAAGACAGGGCGTAACACTGAAGCTTTCTTT	CASSTKTGRNTEAFF
-	once	TRBV9	TRBJ2-3	TGTGCCAGCAGCGCAGGGGAGTTCACAGATACGCAGTATTTT	CASSAGEFTDTQYF
TRBD2	-	TRBV18	TRBJ2-1	TGTGCCAGCTCTAGACTAGCGGGAGTTTCCTACAATGAGCAGTTCTTC	CASSRLAGVSYNEQFF
TRBD1	-	TRBV24-1	TRBJ2-5	TGTGCCACCAGTGACGACAGGGGCCAGGAGACCCAGTACTTC	CATSDDRGQETQYF
-	-	TRBV28	TRBJ2-7	TGTGCCAGCAGTTCCTACAGGGTAGTCTACGAGCAGTACTTC	CASSSYRVVYEQYF
TRBD1	-	TRBV5-4	TRBJ1-1	TGTGCCAGCAGAGCCGAGTCGTGGACAGGGGGCATGGTTACTGAAGCTTTCTTT	CASRAESWTGGMVTEAFF
-	-	TRBV5-1	TRBJ2-3	TGCGCCAGCAGCCCTCAGGGCAGCACAGATACGCAGTATTTT	CASSPQGSTDTQYF
-	few	TRBV5-5	TRBJ1-5	TGTGCCAGCAGCCTCAGGGTTTTTGGACAGCCCCAGCATTTT	CASSLRVFGQPQHF
TRBD1	-	TRBV15	TRBJ1-1	TGTGCCACCAGCAGAAGCAGGACAGGGGGTGGCACTGAAGCTTTCTTT	CATSRSRTGGGTEAFF
-	-	TRBV5-6	TRBJ1-5	TGTGCCAGCAGCCGAGGCAATCAGCCCCAGCATTTT	CASSRGNQPQHF
-	once	TRBV28	TRBJ2-3	TGTGCCAGCAGTTTATCTCTGGGGGGCGGGAGATCCTATTTT	CASSLSLGGGRSYF
-	-	TRBV6-5	TRBJ1-1	TGTGCCAGCAGTACACACAGGGAGAACACTGAAGCTTTCTTT	CASSTHRENTEAFF
TRBD2	-	TRBV7-3	TRBJ2-7	TGTGCCAGCAGCTCCCAAGCGGGATCCGAGCAGTACTTC	CASSSQAGSEQYF
-	-	TRBV3-1/TRBV3-2	TRBJ1-1	TGTGCCAGCAGCCGAGGACGGGGAAGAGCCACTGAAGCTTTCTTT	CASSRGRGRATEAFF
-	-	TRBV3-1/TRBV3-2	TRBJ2-5	TGTGCCAGCAGCTCACGGGAGCCCCAAGAGACCCAGTACTTC	CASSSREPQETQYF